The 20 T cell receptor beta chains presented below share a single source sample, sequenced in a study of Tregs in tolerant kidney transplant recipients. Produced via immunoSEQ multiplex PCR; TCRdb's table is partial and in-frame only. Of approximately 67,000 clones listed, over 85% are singletons. The material sequenced was CD8+ T cells from blood, taken before the transplant. The receptor set was obtained from a human donor who received a combined kidney and bone marrow transplant.

CDR3 loop: CASSVFFGSSYEQYF. CDR3 nucleotide sequence: TGTGCCAGTAGTGTTTTTTTCGGGAGCTCCTACGAGCAGTACTTC. V is TRBV19 and J is TRBJ2-7; possible D gene TRBD2, 6 bases. Trimming took 5 bases from V and 0 from J, leaving 14 bases between them. Germline V gene data show CDR1 as LNHDA and CDR2 as SQIVND (reference sequence). The CDR3 is 15 amino acids.

The V call is TRBV7-9, the J call TRBJ2-2; 8 nucleotides line up with TRBD1. Trimming took 10 bases from V and 1 from J; bases not matched to a gene: 11. Germline CDR1 and CDR2: SEHNR and FQNEAQ (reference sequence). The CDR3 is 16 amino acids. The CDR3 loop is CATPTGAAENTGELFF. CDR3 bases: TGTGCCACCCCGACAGGGGCAGCTGAGAACACCGGGGAGCTGTTTTTT.

This sequence joins TRBV29-1 and TRBJ1-2, with D possibly being TRBD1 (6 bases). Trimming stripped 7 bases from V and 6 bases from J, with 12 bases between. Per the germline V gene, CDR1 is SQVTM and CDR2 is ANQGSEA. CDR3 length equals 11 residues. CDR3 loop: CSAPGANGYTF. The CDR3 bases are TGCAGCGCACCAGGGGCGAATGGCTACACCTTC. The full variable domain, its missing parts supplied by reference TRBV29-1 and TRBJ1-2, is SAVISQKPSRDICQRGTSLTIQCQVDSQVTMMFWYRQQPGQSLTLIATANQGSEATYESGFVIDKFPISRPNLTFSTLTVSNMSPEDSSIYLCSAPGANGYTFGSGTRLTVV.

The rearrangement joins TRBV27 to TRBJ2-7, with TRBD1 matching 7 bases. Per the germline V gene, CDR1 is MNHEY and CDR2 is SMNVEV (reference sequence). V lost 5 bases and J lost 6; bases outside the gene matches: 19. This CDR3 contains 17 residues. Here the CDR3 DNA reads TGTGCCAGCAGTCCAACCGGGACAGAAGGCGCCTCGGGCGAGCAGTACTTC. This gives the protein CASSPTGTEGASGEQYF.

The V and J genes are TRBV27 and TRBJ2-7; tentatively, D is TRBD1 (6 bases). The CDR3 runs 14 residues. V lost 5 bases and J 2 bases, leaving 13 bases between the germline ends. CDR1 is MNHEY, CDR2 SMNVEV, per germline (reference sequence). In DNA, the CDR3 is TGTGCCAGCAGTGCCGCTGGACAGACCTACGAGCAGTACTTC. Residues: CASSAAGQTYEQYF.

The rearrangement joins TRBV13 to TRBJ2-7, with 7 bases matching TRBD2. V was pared by 10 bases and J by 2 bases, with 5 bases of the junction left unmatched. CDR3 size: 12 residues. Germline lookup yields CDR1 PRHDT and CDR2 FYEKMQ (reference sequence). CDR3 bases: TGTGCCACCCGGGAGGACCCCTACGAGCAGTACTTC. It codes for CATREDPYEQYF.

V and J are TRBV7-9 and TRBJ1-1; TRBD1 might be the D (6 bases). Germline values: CDR1 SEHNR, CDR2 FQNEAQ (reference sequence). This CDR3 region has 15 residues. V dropped 4 bases and J dropped 1 base, with 13 bases sitting between them. In DNA form, the CDR3 reads TGTGCCAGCAGCTACTCAGGGACACCGAACACTGAAGCTTTCTTT. Its protein product is CASSYSGTPNTEAFF.

The sample holds a few counts of this clone. The rearrangement joins TRBV7-5 to TRBJ2-2; the listed D gene, TRBD1, was not tested against the DNA. TRBV7-5 represents a pseudogene. CDR3 size: 18 residues. The CDR3 DNA reads TGTGTCAGAAGCTTAGCCATCGGGACAGGGGTGGTCACCGGGGAGCTGTTTTTT. It codes for CVRSLAIGTGVVTGELFF.

In nucleotides, the CDR3 is TGTGCCAGAAGCCCGAGTGGAGGACTAGCGGGTGGGCCACGGTCGCTGTTTTTT. It yields the protein CARSPSGGLAGGPRSLFF. The rearrangement uses TRBV5-3 and TRBJ2-2, with TRBD2 matching 11 bases. TRBV5-3 is identified as an open reading frame with a role that is uncertain. The CDR3 sequence is 18 residues long. V lost 4 bases and J lost 13; bases outside the gene matches: 21.

The chain carries TRBV6-5 and TRBJ1-1; D unresolved. V lost 2 bases, J lost 6 bases, and 10 bases lay in between. The CDR3 consists of 13 residues. Looked up from germline, CDR1 is MNHEY and CDR2 is SVGAGI. CDR3 nucleotide sequence: TGTGCCAGCAGTTACAGTGACACAGCTGAAGCTTTCTTT. This codes for CASSYSDTAEAFF.

The chain joins TRBV9 to TRBJ2-7; D is unclear. The germline CDR1 and CDR2 sequences are SGDLS and YYNGEE. The CDR3 contains 14 residues. V lost 3 bases and J 5 bases, leaving 15 bases between the germline ends. CDR3 coding DNA: TGTGCCAGCAGCGCGCCCTCGAAGCCCCACGAGCAGTACTTC. Amino acid sequence: CASSAPSKPHEQYF.

This clone was recorded a few times. This sequence joins TRBV2 and TRBJ2-1, with 10 bases lining up with TRBD2. This CDR3 region has 14 residues. The V and J ends lost 7 bases and 7 bases, in that order; junction bases with no gene match: 7. Germline lookup yields CDR1 SNHLY and CDR2 FYNNEI. The CDR3 DNA reads TGTGCCAGCAACCTAGCGGGAGCGGGGAATGAGCAGTTCTTC. It encodes CASNLAGAGNEQFF.

V and J are TRBV9 and TRBJ2-1; 10 bases agree with TRBD2. Germline CDR1 and CDR2: SGDLS and YYNGEE. The V segment lost 3 bases and the J segment 5 bases; nucleotides outside the gene matches: 8. The CDR3 extends over 16 amino acids. The CDR3 is CASSGRTSGIHNEQFF. The DNA of the CDR3 is TGTGCCAGCAGCGGCCGGACTAGCGGTATTCACAATGAGCAGTTCTTC.

The V gene is TRBV4-2, the J gene TRBJ2-7; tentatively, D is TRBD1 (5 bases). The V end lost 1 base, the J end lost 3 bases, and 13 bases lay between the germline ends. The CDR3 consists of 15 residues. Germline-derived CDR1 and CDR2 are LGHNA and YNFKEQ. The CDR3, as DNA: TGTGCCAGCAGCCAAGGTGAGGTAAGGGGCTACGAGCAGTACTTC. Translating it yields CASSQGEVRGYEQYF.

This clone appeared a single time. The chain has TRBV18 and TRBJ2-1; 7 positions agree with TRBD1. CDR3 size: 13 residues. Looked up from germline, CDR1 is KGHSH and CDR2 is LQKENI. V shed 4 bases, J shed 9 bases, and the junction held 6 bases outside the gene matches. The CDR3 bases are TGTGCCAGCTCACTGGGACAGTTTATTGAGCAGTTCTTC. Protein sequence: CASSLGQFIEQFF. Based on the CDR3 plus reference TRBV18 and TRBJ2-1, the full variable domain is NAGVMQNPRHLVRRRGQEARLRCSPMKGHSHVYWYRQLPEEGLKFMVYLQKENIIDESGMPKERFSAEFPKEGPSILRIQQVVRGDSAAYFCASSLGQFIEQFFGPGTRLTVL.

V usage is TRBV27 and J usage is TRBJ1-2; D remains ambiguous. Germline V gene lookup returns CDR1 MNHEY and CDR2 SMNVEV (reference sequence). V dropped 6 bases and J dropped 3 bases, with 23 bases sitting between them. The CDR3 is made up of 17 amino acids. CDR3 amino acids: CASSPWSRAVIDYGYTF. CDR3 bases: TGTGCCAGCAGCCCTTGGAGCAGAGCGGTAATTGACTATGGCTACACCTTC.

V gene TRBV13 combines with J gene TRBJ2-3; 12 bases fit TRBD2. In germline, CDR1 is PRHDT, CDR2 FYEKMQ (reference sequence). The junction had 4 bases not matched to a gene; V was cut back by 5 bases and J by 4 bases. This CDR3 has 15 amino acids. As DNA, the CDR3 is TGTGCCAGCAGCGGGGGACTAGCGGGTTCAGATACGCAGTATTTT. Protein: CASSGGLAGSDTQYF. Complete variable domain (other parts from reference TRBV13 and TRBJ2-3): AAGVIQSPRHLIKEKRETATLKCYPIPRHDTVYWYQQGPGQDPQFLISFYEKMQSDKGSIPDRFSAQQFSDYHSELNMSSLELGDSALYFCASSGGLAGSDTQYFGPGTRLTVL.

This chain links TRBV7-9 with TRBJ2-1; 10 nucleotides agree with TRBD1. The ends lost 2 bases at V and 6 bases at J; junction bases unmatched: 7. Germline values: CDR1 SEHNR, CDR2 FQNEAQ (reference sequence). CDR3 size: 16 residues. The DNA of the CDR3 is TGTGCCAGCAGCTTAAAGACCCGGACAGGGGGCAATGAGCAGTTCTTC. It is translated as CASSLKTRTGGNEQFF.

V gene TRBV2 combines with J gene TRBJ2-1; TRBD1 matches 11 bases. CDR1 SNHLY and CDR2 FYNNEI come from the germline V gene. Trimming removed 4 bases from V and 6 bases from J; junction bases left unmatched: 8. This CDR3 spans 16 amino acids. The CDR3 DNA reads as TGTGCCAGCAGTGGGAGGTCCGGGACAGGGGGCAATGAGCAGTTCTTC. Protein: CASSGRSGTGGNEQFF. The full variable domain, rest sourced from reference TRBV2 and TRBJ2-1, is EPEVTQTPSHQVTQMGQEVILRCVPISNHLYFYWYRQILGQKVEFLVSFYNNEISEKSEIFDDQFSVERPDGSNFTLKIRSTKLEDSAMYFCASSGRSGTGGNEQFFGPGTRLTVL.

This chain uses TRBV7-9 with TRBJ2-5; D perhaps matches TRBD1 (6 bases). The V end was cut by 4 bases, the J end by 5 bases, with 11 bases between. Germline V gives CDR1 SEHNR, CDR2 FQNEAQ (reference sequence). The CDR3 spans 13 residues. CDR3 nucleotide sequence: TGTGCCAGCAGCTCACAGGGAAGGGAGACCCAGTACTTC. Translating gives CASSSQGRETQYF.